This note documents a single T cell receptor beta chain sequence. The data belong to a study of T cells after posttransplantation cyclophosphamide. A marrow graft followed busulfan-fludarabine conditioning, with cyclophosphamide on days +3 and +4. The germline V gene encodes CDR1 KGHSH and CDR2 LQKENI. V dropped 0 bases and J dropped 4 bases, with 13 bases sitting between them. This CDR3 has 15 residues. TCRdb's copy holds only in-frame clones and misses some; the assay was immunoSEQ multiplex PCR. The sample contains about 5,900 clones, 82% of which appear only once. V is TRBV18 and J is TRBJ2-7; D perhaps matches TRBD2 (5 bases). The material was CD4+ T cells sorted from blood, obtained 350 to 380 days after allogeneic stem cell transplant with posttransplant cyclophosphamide. The sequence was obtained from a male patient in his fifties who received an allogeneic stem cell transplant from a related donor and was CMV-positive. Some T cells may have originated in the graft donor. The CDR3, as DNA: TGTGCCAGCTCACCACCTTCGCTCACGGGGTACGAGCAGTACTTC. Translating gives CASSPPSLTGYEQYF.